This T cell receptor beta chain was documented in a study of T-cell reconstitution after alpha-beta-depleted transplantation in children. This clonotype has a handful of counts. Unique molecular identifiers tagged the TCRbeta library. TCRdb reprocessed the PCR reads via MiXCR and lists one record per CDR3 protein. Seen here are hundreds of thousands of distinct CDR3 sequences, about an eighth observed once, and the top ten hold 0.79%. Germline lookup yields CDR1 SGHRS and CDR2 YFSETQ. V shed 1 base, J shed 4 bases, and the junction held 13 bases outside the gene matches. The CDR3 runs to 17 residues. The chain carries TRBV5-1 and TRBJ2-7; 8 nucleotides agree with TRBD1. This receptor was identified in a girl aged 2-15 years with congenital amegakaryocytic thrombocytopenia, due to receive a stem cell transplant. Here the sequenced sample was PBMCs, taken before TCRalphabeta/CD19-depleted stem cell transplant. DNA of the CDR3: TGCGCCAGCAGCTTGAGCTATGGGACAGGTTGGGCTTACGAGCAGTACTTC. This encodes CASSLSYGTGWAYEQYF.